The clone carrying this T cell receptor beta chain has ten or more counts. Its specificity is not known. Molecular-barcoded quantitative 5'-RACE produced these TCR beta libraries. TCRdb re-called the 5' RACE reads with MiXCR, one entry per CDR3 protein. The table lists more than 150,000 distinct CDR3 sequences, 18% of them singletons, with around 4% in the top ten. Trimming shortened V by 7 bases and J by 0 bases, and 10 bases separated the two germline ends. CDR3 size: 13 residues. The germline V gene encodes CDR1 MNHEY and CDR2 SMNVEV (reference sequence). This sample was taken from a study of CD8 T cells in ankylosing spondylitis. The study, taken as a whole, reports: Clones linked to the disease showed a CD8+ phenotype. They occurred at relatively low frequencies in peripheral blood. Reportedly, significant enrichment of disease-linked clones occurred in matched ankylosing spondylitis synovial fluid.

The sequencing sample was made of blood, either unsorted or a sorted T cell fraction (not recorded which). The source is a male donor under 30 with ankylosing spondylitis or in good health (not recorded which). V gene TRBV27 combines with J gene TRBJ2-7; tentatively, D is TRBD1 (5 bases). The CDR3 spells CASKGHISYEQYF. The CDR3 DNA reads TGTGCCAGCAAAGGACACATCTCCTACGAGCAGTACTTC.